This entry lists 16 T cell receptor beta chains sequenced from one sample in a study of control samples from healthy donors and cancer patients. Produced via immunoSEQ multiplex PCR; TCRdb's table is partial and in-frame only. Its listing shows roughly 200,000 clones. The sequencing sample was made of blood. All receptors derive from a woman in her 30s in good health.

The chain combines TRBV11-3 with TRBJ2-7; D remains unclear. Deletions cut 1 base from V and 7 bases from J, with 11 bases between. Germline V gives CDR1 SGHNT, CDR2 YENEEA. There are 13 residues in the CDR3. CDR3 DNA: TGTGCCAGCAGCTTAGGGCTAGTTCGGGAGCAGTACTTC. Translating gives CASSLGLVREQYF.

The chain joins TRBV4-1 to TRBJ2-3; D might be TRBD1 or TRBD2, each matching 5 bases. Germline-derived CDR1 and CDR2 are MGHRA and YSYEKL. CDR3 length: 17 residues. V shed 4 bases and J shed 2 bases, with 19 bases lying between them. The CDR3 spells CASSLPHSGPTTDTQYF. The DNA for the CDR3 is TGCGCCAGCAGCCTTCCCCATTCGGGACCAACCACAGATACGCAGTATTTT.

This chain uses TRBV7-9 with TRBJ1-5; perhaps TRBD1 as D (5 bases). The CDR3 covers 13 residues. The germline CDR1 and CDR2 sequences are SEHNR and FQNEAQ (reference sequence). V lost 5 bases and J 6 bases, leaving 11 bases between the germline ends. The CDR3 protein is CASSGGTSQPQHF. CDR3 sequence (DNA): TGTGCCAGCAGCGGCGGGACGTCTCAGCCCCAGCATTTT.

The chain has TRBV28 and TRBJ1-1, with no clear D. Germline V gene sequence: CDR1 MDHEN, CDR2 SYDVKM. V lost 3 bases to trimming and J lost 0 bases, with 14 bases between them. The CDR3 is 16 amino acids. The CDR3 DNA sequence: TGTGCCAGCAGTTTCTCTCGGCAGAGACTGAACACTGAAGCTTTCTTT. Protein sequence: CASSFSRQRLNTEAFF.

The genes are TRBV2 and TRBJ1-5; TRBD1 might be the D (5 bases). The germline V gene encodes CDR1 SNHLY and CDR2 FYNNEI. The germline V and J ends were trimmed by 2 bases and 3 bases, with 11 bases remaining between them. The CDR3 is 15 residues long. CDR3 sequence: CASSERGQTNQPQHF. CDR3 coding DNA: TGTGCCAGCAGTGAAAGGGGCCAGACCAATCAGCCCCAGCATTTT.

The chain combines TRBV3-1 (or the pseudogene TRBV3-2) with TRBJ2-7; D possibly uses TRBD1 or TRBD2 (5 bases each). CDR1 is LGHDT and CDR2 is YNNKEL in the germline V gene (reference sequence). The V gene lost 4 bases and the J gene lost 0 bases, with 16 bases spanning the gap. This CDR3 contains 16 residues. The CDR3: CASSLGTAVNSYEQYF. The CDR3 bases are TGTGCCAGCAGCCTGGGGACGGCCGTCAACTCCTACGAGCAGTACTTC.

The DNA of the CDR3 is TGTGCCACCAGTGACGGTGGTACAGATACGCAGTATTTT. Its protein product is CATSDGGTDTQYF. V usage is TRBV24-1 and J usage is TRBJ2-3; D not certain. This CDR3 region has 13 residues. Germline loops: CDR1 KGHDR, CDR2 SFDVKD. V was shortened by 4 bases and J by 3 bases, with 7 bases between the two germline ends.

The chain joins TRBV28 to TRBJ1-2; tentatively, D is TRBD1 (5 bases). CDR1 and CDR2 (germline): MDHEN, SYDVKM. The CDR3 totals 14 residues. V was shortened by 5 bases and J by 4 bases, with 14 bases between the two germline ends. CDR3 residues: CASSPGPHGYGYTF. CDR3 DNA sequence: TGTGCCAGCAGTCCGGGGCCCCACGGCTATGGCTACACCTTC.

CDR3 region: CASSSKEKNIQYF. The CDR3 DNA reads TGTGCCAGCAGCAGTAAAGAAAAAAACATTCAGTACTTC. V usage is TRBV27 and J usage is TRBJ2-4; D is unresolved. Looked up from germline, CDR1 is MNHEY and CDR2 is SMNVEV (reference sequence). The V end was cut by 6 bases, the J end by 4 bases, with 10 bases between. The CDR3 consists of 13 residues.

This chain links TRBV9 with TRBJ2-6; D could derive from TRBD1 or TRBD2 (5 bases each). Trimming stripped 0 bases from V and 9 bases from J, with 16 bases between. Germline V gene sequence: CDR1 SGDLS, CDR2 YYNGEE. CDR3 length equals 16 residues. CDR3 DNA: TGTGCCAGCAGCGTAGACCCCCGGGACCCTTACAACGTCCTGACTTTC. Amino acid sequence: CASSVDPRDPYNVLTF.

This chain uses TRBV3-1 (or the pseudogene TRBV3-2) with TRBJ1-5; tentative D call: TRBD1 (6 bases). The CDR3 consists of 15 residues. Looked up from germline, CDR1 is LGHDT and CDR2 is YNNKEL (reference sequence). V was pared by 1 base and J by 5 bases, with 12 bases between. The CDR3 is CASSQGSGGHQPQHF. The CDR3 DNA follows: TGTGCCAGCAGCCAAGGGTCGGGGGGCCATCAGCCCCAGCATTTT.

The gene calls are TRBV19 and TRBJ2-1; no reliable D call. CDR1 and CDR2 from the germline V gene are LNHDA and SQIVND (reference sequence). V was pared by 7 bases and J by 4 bases, with 11 bases between. The CDR3 sequence is 13 residues long. The CDR3 nucleotides read TGTGCCAGTACCAACCCCCTATACAATGAGCAGTTCTTC. This sequence encodes CASTNPLYNEQFF.

V is TRBV4-1 and J is TRBJ2-3, with 12 bases lining up with TRBD2. Germline V gives CDR1 MGHRA, CDR2 YSYEKL. V shed 0 bases, J shed 1 base, and the junction held 11 bases outside the gene matches. The CDR3 spans 20 residues. The CDR3 nucleotides read TGCGCCAGCAGCCAAGATCTGGAACTAGCGGGGGGACCTGGCACAGATACGCAGTATTTT. Residues: CASSQDLELAGGPGTDTQYF.

The J gene is TRBJ2-7, the V gene TRBV6-5; no clear D. The germline V gene encodes CDR1 MNHEY and CDR2 SVGAGI. The CDR3 sequence is 13 residues long. Trimming removed 5 bases from V and 2 bases from J, with 10 bases in between. CDR3: CASSRTETYEQYF. CDR3 DNA: TGTGCCAGCAGTCGGACGGAAACCTACGAGCAGTACTTC.

The chain couples TRBV27 to TRBJ1-5; D unclear. CDR1 and CDR2 from the germline V gene are MNHEY and SMNVEV (reference sequence). The CDR3 sequence is 15 residues long. V dropped 0 bases and J dropped 1 base, with 7 bases sitting between them. CDR3 bases: TGTGCCAGCAGTTTATCCGGACTGAGCAATCAGCCCCAGCATTTT. Translating it yields CASSLSGLSNQPQHF.

In nucleotides, the CDR3 is TGCGCCAGCAGCCACTCGGGGGCCGCAAATAATTCACCCCTCCACTTT. It is translated as CASSHSGAANNSPLHF. The rearrangement links TRBV5-1 to TRBJ1-6; D perhaps matches TRBD1 (6 bases). CDR1 is SGHRS and CDR2 is YFSETQ in the germline V gene. V lost 4 bases to trimming and J lost 5 bases, with 16 bases between them. The CDR3 loop spans 16 amino acids. Complete variable domain (other parts from reference TRBV5-1 and TRBJ1-6): KAGVTQTPRYLIKTRGQQVTLSCSPISGHRSVSWYQQTPGQGLQFLFEYFSETQRNKGNFPGRFSGRQFSNSRSEMNVSTLELGDSALYLCASSHSGAANNSPLHFGNGTRLTVT.